One and the same sample provided the 20 T cell receptor beta chains below, sequenced in a study of cytomegalovirus exposure and HLA in healthy donors. With 60 Vbeta and 13 Jbeta primers, the PCR was carried out. Measured with immunoSEQ multiplex PCR; TCRdb has only the in-frame clones, and not every one. The data hold around 100,000 clones, with about 74% observed a single time. The material sequenced was PBMCs. The receptors were sampled from a man aged 30 to 45 in good health and CMV-seropositive.

This rearrangement joins TRBV5-6 to TRBJ2-3, with D maybe TRBD2 (6 bases). Germline V gene sequence: CDR1 SGHDT, CDR2 YYEEEE. This CDR3 contains 16 residues. Deletions cut 6 bases from V and 0 bases from J, with 17 bases between. The CDR3 nucleotides read TGTGCCAGCATCGAAGTCGTGGGGAGGAGCACAGATACGCAGTATTTT. It translates to CASIEVVGRSTDTQYF.

The chain joins TRBV6-1 to TRBJ2-7; tentative D call: TRBD2 (5 bases). CDR1 and CDR2 (germline): MNHNS, SASEGT. The CDR3 is 14 residues long. Deletions cut 1 base from V and 8 bases from J, with 15 bases between. In DNA form, the CDR3 reads TGTGCCAGCAGTGAAGTAGGAGGCGCCGGACAGCAGTACTTC. The encoded protein is CASSEVGGAGQQYF.

The rearrangement links TRBV5-1 to TRBJ2-7, with D possibly matching TRBD1 (6 bases). This CDR3 is 14 amino acids long. Germline loops: CDR1 SGHRS, CDR2 YFSETQ. Between the trimmed V and J ends, which lost 3 bases and 3 bases, there was a span of 13 bases. CDR3 residues: CASSSSRDIYEQYF. CDR3 in DNA: TGCGCCAGCAGCTCGTCCCGGGACATCTACGAGCAGTACTTC.

The chain couples TRBV12-5 to TRBJ2-6; 9 nucleotides match TRBD1. This CDR3 spans 17 amino acids. Germline V lookup: CDR1 LGHNT, CDR2 FRNRAP. V lost 1 base, J lost 0 bases, and 1 base stayed unmatched. The CDR3 region is CASGLGDRVSGANVLTF. The CDR3 region has the DNA TGTGCTAGTGGTTTGGGGGACAGGGTCTCTGGGGCCAACGTCCTGACTTTC.

With respect to this clone: A read error may produce the germline difference seen at one junction end. The J gene is TRBJ2-1, the V gene TRBV7-9; 9 nucleotides match TRBD1. Germline V gene lookup returns CDR1 SEHNR and CDR2 FQNEAQ (reference sequence). The CDR3 is made up of 16 amino acids. CDR3 amino acids: CSSSLETGTGYYEQFF. In DNA form, the CDR3 reads TGTTCCAGCAGCTTAGAAACCGGGACAGGGTACTATGAGCAGTTCTTC.

The chain combines TRBV11-2 with TRBJ2-2; 7 bases fit TRBD2. V dropped 1 base and J dropped 4; count of bases not matched to a gene: 6. The CDR3 length is 16 residues. Germline CDR1 and CDR2: SGHAT and FQNNGV. CDR3: CASSLVGGSSTGELFF. The CDR3 DNA sequence: TGTGCCAGCAGCTTAGTGGGGGGGTCGAGCACCGGGGAGCTGTTTTTT.

V gene TRBV2 combines with J gene TRBJ1-1; 7 positions match TRBD1. V shed 9 bases and J 3 bases; nucleotides not matched to a gene: 19. The CDR3 runs 17 residues. Germline CDR1 and CDR2: SNHLY and FYNNEI. The DNA for the CDR3 is TGTGCCAGAAGATTCAGGGGGGCGGAGAGGTCTGACACTGAAGCTTTCTTT. Its translation is CARRFRGAERSDTEAFF.

The DNA of the CDR3 is TGTGCCAGCAGGGCAACGACAGGGAGCGGGAATCAGCCCCAGCATTTT. This sequence encodes CASRATTGSGNQPQHF. The V call is TRBV6-6, the J call TRBJ1-5; TRBD1 aligns across 7 bases. The ends lost 6 bases at V and 4 bases at J; junction bases unmatched: 12. This CDR3 comprises 16 residues. Germline assignment: CDR1 MNHNY and CDR2 SVGAGI (reference sequence).

The table lists this clone with a count of one. V usage is TRBV2 and J usage is TRBJ1-5, with D maybe TRBD1 (5 bases). V was pared by 2 bases and J by 5 bases, with 10 bases between. This CDR3 has 14 amino acids. CDR1 is SNHLY and CDR2 is FYNNEI in the germline V gene. CDR3 sequence: CASSEQGGDQPQHF. CDR3 bases: TGTGCCAGCAGTGAACAGGGAGGGGATCAGCCCCAGCATTTT. Supplemented by reference TRBV2 and TRBJ1-5, the full variable domain reads EPEVTQTPSHQVTQMGQEVILRCVPISNHLYFYWYRQILGQKVEFLVSFYNNEISEKSEIFDDQFSVERPDGSNFTLKIRSTKLEDSAMYFCASSEQGGDQPQHFGDGTRLSIL.

The V gene is TRBV5-5, the J gene TRBJ2-5; 7 nucleotides line up with TRBD1. CDR1 and CDR2 from the germline V gene are SGHKS and YYEKEE (reference sequence). This CDR3 region has 15 residues. V was clipped by 4 bases and J by 7 bases; unmatched bases: 13. CDR3 sequence (DNA): TGTGCCAGCAGCCAATTAGACAGGGCCCGGGTGACCCAGTACTTC. Amino acids: CASSQLDRARVTQYF.

This clone came up a few times. CDR3 sequence reads: CASRAASAGELFF. CDR3 bases: TGTGCCAGCAGGGCCGCCTCCGCCGGGGAGCTGTTTTTT. The rearrangement links TRBV28 to TRBJ2-2; D is undetermined. V lost 6 bases and J lost 6, with 11 bases in between. The germline V gene has CDR1 MDHEN and CDR2 SYDVKM. The CDR3 has 13 amino acids.

V gene TRBV7-6 combines with J gene TRBJ2-7; D is possibly TRBD2 (5 bases). The CDR3 has 15 amino acids. CDR1 SGHVS and CDR2 FNYEAQ come from the germline V gene. Trimming stripped 5 bases from V and 3 bases from J, with 17 bases between. The chain's CDR3 is CASSGILEGNYEQYF. The CDR3 DNA reads as TGTGCCAGCAGCGGGATACTTGAGGGTAACTACGAGCAGTACTTC.

The V call is TRBV2, the J call TRBJ1-2; D gene uncertain. Germline V CDR1 and CDR2: SNHLY, FYNNEI. Trimming stripped 11 bases from V and 0 bases from J, with 16 bases between. This CDR3 is built from 14 residues. Here the CDR3 reads CAPMRGSANYGYTF. As DNA, the CDR3 is TGTGCCCCAATGAGAGGCAGCGCTAACTATGGCTACACCTTC.

A word on this clone: Other DNA variants within this sample encode the same CDR3. This rearrangement joins TRBV6-5 to TRBJ2-7; 9 bases fit TRBD1. With V trimmed by 8 bases and J by 7 bases, 12 bases remained unmatched. The CDR3 spans 14 residues. Germline CDR1 reads MNHEY; CDR2 reads SVGAGI. CDR3 DNA: TGTGCCAGCTCGCCGGGACAGGGTCGCTGGGAGCAGTACTTC. This gives the protein CASSPGQGRWEQYF.

V is TRBV2 and J is TRBJ1-2; the D is unclear. CDR3 length: 14 amino acids. Trimming cost V 10 bases and J 5 bases, with 20 bases left between them. Looked up from germline, CDR1 is SNHLY and CDR2 is FYNNEI. The CDR3 region is CATTQSATGYGYTF. The CDR3 DNA reads as TGTGCCACGACACAGTCGGCTACGGGGTATGGCTACACCTTC.

This chain links TRBV2 with TRBJ2-2; 9 nucleotides align to TRBD1. There are 15 residues in the CDR3. Germline CDR1 and CDR2: SNHLY and FYNNEI. J lost 7 bases, V lost 6 bases, and 9 bases had no gene match. The CDR3 bases are TGTGCCAGCAGCCGATGGGACAGGGCCGGCGGGGAGCTGTTTTTT. Protein: CASSRWDRAGGELFF.

This sequence joins TRBV7-9 and TRBJ2-7, with D tentatively TRBD1 (6 bases). Between the trimmed V and J ends, which lost 1 base and 3 bases, there was a span of 16 bases. This CDR3 contains 16 residues. CDR1 is SEHNR, CDR2 FQNEAQ, per germline (reference sequence). CDR3 sequence: CASSLGFRDIYYEQYF. CDR3 DNA: TGTGCCAGCAGCTTAGGGTTTCGGGACATATACTACGAGCAGTACTTC.

The genes are TRBV7-9 and TRBJ2-3; TRBD2 matches at 7 bases. The CDR3 spans 19 residues. V dropped 5 bases and J dropped 3; count of bases not matched to a gene: 20. Per germline, CDR1 SEHNR and CDR2 FQNEAQ (reference sequence). CDR3 region: CASSTQDGGETSVTDTQYF. DNA for the CDR3: TGTGCCAGCAGCACCCAGGATGGGGGGGAGACGAGCGTAACAGATACGCAGTATTTT.

The chain uses TRBV7-2 and TRBJ1-6; 9 bases are shared with TRBD1. Germline V gene sequence: CDR1 SGHTA, CDR2 FQGNSA. V was clipped by 5 bases and J by 9 bases; unmatched bases: 8. The CDR3 totals 15 residues. CDR3 loop: CASSGGTGLSSPLHF. The CDR3 DNA is TGTGCCAGCAGCGGCGGGACAGGGTTGAGTTCACCCCTCCACTTT.

This clone was seen a few times. The chain has TRBV27 and TRBJ2-2; D ambiguous. CDR1 is MNHEY, CDR2 SMNVEV, per germline (reference sequence). CDR3 length: 12 residues. V lost 6 bases and J 7 bases, leaving 9 bases between the germline ends. The CDR3 region has the DNA TGTGCCAGCAGCCCGCGGTACGGGGAGCTGTTTTTT. This sequence encodes CASSPRYGELFF.